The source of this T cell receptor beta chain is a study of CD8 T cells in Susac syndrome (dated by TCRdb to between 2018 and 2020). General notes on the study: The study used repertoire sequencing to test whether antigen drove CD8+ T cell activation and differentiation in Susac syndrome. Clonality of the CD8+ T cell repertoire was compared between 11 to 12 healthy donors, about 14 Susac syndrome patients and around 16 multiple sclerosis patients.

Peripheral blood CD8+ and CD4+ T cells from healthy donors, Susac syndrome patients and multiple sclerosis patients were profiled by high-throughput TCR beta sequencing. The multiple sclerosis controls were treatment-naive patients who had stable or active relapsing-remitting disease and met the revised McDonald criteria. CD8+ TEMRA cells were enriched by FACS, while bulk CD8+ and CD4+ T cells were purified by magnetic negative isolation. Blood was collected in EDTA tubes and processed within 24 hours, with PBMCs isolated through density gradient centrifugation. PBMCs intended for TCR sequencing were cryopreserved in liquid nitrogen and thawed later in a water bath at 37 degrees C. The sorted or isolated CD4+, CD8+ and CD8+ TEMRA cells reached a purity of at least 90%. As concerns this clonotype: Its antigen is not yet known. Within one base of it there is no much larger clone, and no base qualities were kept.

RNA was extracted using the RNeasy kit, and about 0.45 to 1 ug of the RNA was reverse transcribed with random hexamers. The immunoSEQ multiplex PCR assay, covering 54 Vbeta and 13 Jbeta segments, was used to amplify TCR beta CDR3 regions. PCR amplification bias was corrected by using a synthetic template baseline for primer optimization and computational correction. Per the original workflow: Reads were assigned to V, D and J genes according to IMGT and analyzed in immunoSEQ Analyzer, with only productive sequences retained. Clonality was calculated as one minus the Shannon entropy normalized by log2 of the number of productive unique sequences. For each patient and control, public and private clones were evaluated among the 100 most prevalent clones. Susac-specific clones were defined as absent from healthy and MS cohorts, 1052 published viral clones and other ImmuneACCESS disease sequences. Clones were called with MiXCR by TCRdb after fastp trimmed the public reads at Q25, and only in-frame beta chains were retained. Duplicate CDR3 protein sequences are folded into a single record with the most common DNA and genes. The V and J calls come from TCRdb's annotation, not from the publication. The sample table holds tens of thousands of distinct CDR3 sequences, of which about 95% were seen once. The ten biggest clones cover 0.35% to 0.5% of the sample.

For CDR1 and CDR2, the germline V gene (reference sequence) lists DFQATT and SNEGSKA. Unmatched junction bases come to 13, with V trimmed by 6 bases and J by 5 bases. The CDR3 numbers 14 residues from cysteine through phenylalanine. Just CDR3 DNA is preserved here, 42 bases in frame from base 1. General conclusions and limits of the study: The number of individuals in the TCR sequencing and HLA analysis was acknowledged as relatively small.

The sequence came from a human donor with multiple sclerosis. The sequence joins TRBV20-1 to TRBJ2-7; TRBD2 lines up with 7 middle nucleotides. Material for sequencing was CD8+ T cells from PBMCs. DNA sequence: TGCAGTGCGCGTTTGGGGGGGAAAGGGAACGAGCAGTACTTC. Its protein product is CSARLGGKGNEQYF.